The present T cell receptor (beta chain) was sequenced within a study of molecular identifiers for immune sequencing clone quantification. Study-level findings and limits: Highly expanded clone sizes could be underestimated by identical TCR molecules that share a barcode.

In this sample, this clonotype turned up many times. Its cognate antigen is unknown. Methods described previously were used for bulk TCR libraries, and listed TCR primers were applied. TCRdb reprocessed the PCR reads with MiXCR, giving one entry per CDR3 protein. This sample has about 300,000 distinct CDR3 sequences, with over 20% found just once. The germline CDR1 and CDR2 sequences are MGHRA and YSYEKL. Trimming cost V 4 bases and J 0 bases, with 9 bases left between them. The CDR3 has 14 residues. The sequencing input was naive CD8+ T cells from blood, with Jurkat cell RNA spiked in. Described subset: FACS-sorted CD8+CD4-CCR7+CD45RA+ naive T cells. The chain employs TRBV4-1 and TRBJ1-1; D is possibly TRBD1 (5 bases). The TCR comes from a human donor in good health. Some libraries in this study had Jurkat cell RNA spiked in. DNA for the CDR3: TGCGCCAGCAGCCCCAGGGATATGAACACTGAAGCTTTCTTT. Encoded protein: CASSPRDMNTEAFF.